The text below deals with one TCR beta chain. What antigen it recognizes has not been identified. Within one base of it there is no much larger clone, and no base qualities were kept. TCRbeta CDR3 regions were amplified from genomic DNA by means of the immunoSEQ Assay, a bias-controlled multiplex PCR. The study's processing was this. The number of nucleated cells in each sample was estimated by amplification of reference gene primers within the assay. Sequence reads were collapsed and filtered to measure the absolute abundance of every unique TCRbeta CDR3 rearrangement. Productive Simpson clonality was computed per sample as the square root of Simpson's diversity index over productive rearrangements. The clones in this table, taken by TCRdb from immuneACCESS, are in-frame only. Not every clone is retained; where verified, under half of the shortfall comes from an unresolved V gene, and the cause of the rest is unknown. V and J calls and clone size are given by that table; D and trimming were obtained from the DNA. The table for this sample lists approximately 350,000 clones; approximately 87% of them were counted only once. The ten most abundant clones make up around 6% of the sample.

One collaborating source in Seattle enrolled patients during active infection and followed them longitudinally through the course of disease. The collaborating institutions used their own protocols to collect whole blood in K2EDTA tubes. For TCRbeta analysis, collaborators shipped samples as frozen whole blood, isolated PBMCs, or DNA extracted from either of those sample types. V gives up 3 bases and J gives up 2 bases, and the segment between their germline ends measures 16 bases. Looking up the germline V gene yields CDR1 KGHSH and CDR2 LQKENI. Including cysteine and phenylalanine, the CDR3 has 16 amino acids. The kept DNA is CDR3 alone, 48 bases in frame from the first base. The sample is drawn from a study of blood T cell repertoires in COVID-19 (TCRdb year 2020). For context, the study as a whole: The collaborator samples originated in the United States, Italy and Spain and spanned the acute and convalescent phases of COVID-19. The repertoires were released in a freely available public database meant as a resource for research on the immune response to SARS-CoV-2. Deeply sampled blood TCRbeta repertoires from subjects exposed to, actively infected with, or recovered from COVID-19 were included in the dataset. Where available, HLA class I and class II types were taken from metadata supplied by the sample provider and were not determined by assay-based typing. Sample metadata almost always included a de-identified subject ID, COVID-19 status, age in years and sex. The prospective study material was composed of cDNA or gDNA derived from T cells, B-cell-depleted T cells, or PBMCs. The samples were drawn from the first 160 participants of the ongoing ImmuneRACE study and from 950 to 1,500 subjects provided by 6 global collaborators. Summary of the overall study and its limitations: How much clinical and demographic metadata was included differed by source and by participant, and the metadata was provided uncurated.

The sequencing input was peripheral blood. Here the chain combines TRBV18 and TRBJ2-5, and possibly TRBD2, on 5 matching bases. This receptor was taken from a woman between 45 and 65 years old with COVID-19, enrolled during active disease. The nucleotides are TGTGCCAGCTCACCTGGAGGCAGGTACATTCAAGAGACCCAGTACTTC. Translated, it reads CASSPGGRYIQETQYF.